This T cell receptor (beta chain) comes out of a study of T cell changes during pregnancy in multiple sclerosis. CDR3 size: 15 residues. Germline trimming cut 2 bases from V and 3 bases from J; bases unmatched to any gene: 6. The germline CDR1 and CDR2 sequences are MDHEN and SYDVKM. TCRdb's table, derived via immunoSEQ multiplex PCR, lists solely in-frame clones and lacks some. The sample includes approximately 44,000 clones, 92% of them seen just once. The sequencing used CD4+ T cells from peripheral blood mononuclear cells, collected in the first trimester of pregnancy. This rearrangement joins TRBV28 to TRBJ2-7; 8 nucleotides line up with TRBD1. The sequence came from a female donor with multiple sclerosis, enrolled in a pregnancy study. The CDR3 reads CASSLGTGLLYEQYF. As DNA, the CDR3 is TGTGCCAGCAGTTTAGGGACAGGCCTACTCTACGAGCAGTACTTC.